A single sample is the source of the 18 T cell receptor beta chains below, sequenced in a study of response to subunit inactivated influenza vaccine. TCRdb reanalysed the RT-PCR reads using MiXCR and keeps one entry per CDR3 protein. The sample holds about 800,000 distinct CDR3 sequences, around 20% seen once. This material consisted of PBMCs from blood, taken around 5 days after vaccination. All receptors derive from a man aged 50-60 years who received an inactivated influenza vaccine.

This clonotype has only a few counts. The J gene is TRBJ2-7, the V gene TRBV20-1; D remains unclear. The CDR3 runs to 13 residues. V was clipped by 6 bases and J by 2 bases, with 14 bases between them. Per the germline V gene, CDR1 is DFQATT and CDR2 is SNEGSKA (reference sequence). The CDR3 region has the DNA TGCAGTGCACGATACATCGGCCCCTACGAGCAGTACTTC. As protein: CSARYIGPYEQYF.

Note on this clonotype: A much larger clone lies one base from this, so it may be a read error. V gene TRBV12-3 or TRBV12-4 combines with J gene TRBJ2-7, with a weak D call TRBD1 (5 bases). Trimming shortened V by 6 bases and J by 1 base, and 7 bases separated the two germline ends. There are 12 residues in the CDR3. The CDR3 reads CASRTASYEQYF. The CDR3 DNA reads as TGTGCCAGCAGGACAGCTTCCTACGAGCAGTACTTC.

The chain carries TRBV6-6 and TRBJ2-4; D unclear. The ends were cut back, 8 bases at V and 2 bases at J, with 7 bases in the middle. Germline CDR1 reads MNHNY; CDR2 reads SVGAGI (reference sequence). The CDR3 contains 12 residues. The CDR3 protein is CASGSSKNIQYF. DNA of the CDR3: TGTGCCAGCGGGTCATCCAAAAACATTCAGTACTTC.

This clonotype was counted between two and nine times. The gene calls are TRBV10-1 and TRBJ2-2, with 8 bases aligning to TRBD1. The V gene end was trimmed by 6 bases and the J gene end by 1 base; junction bases not matched to a gene: 4. The CDR3 length is 15 residues. Germline CDR1 is WNHNN and CDR2 is SYGVQD (reference sequence). This CDR3 reads CASRSGTGNTGELFF. CDR3 coding DNA: TGCGCCAGCAGATCCGGGACAGGGAACACCGGGGAGCTGTTTTTT.

The gene calls are TRBV29-1 and TRBJ1-2, with 8 nucleotides matching TRBD1. The CDR3 has 15 residues. V shed 2 bases, J shed 2 bases, and the junction held 7 bases outside the gene matches. Germline V gene sequence: CDR1 SQVTM, CDR2 ANQGSEA. In DNA, the CDR3 is TGCAGCGTTGAAAATGGCGGACAGGGAAACTATGGCTACACCTTC. Translated, it gives CSVENGGQGNYGYTF.

This clonotype was seen repeatedly, ten times or more. The V and J genes are TRBV6-1 and TRBJ2-3; 11 positions agree with TRBD2. Germline V gene sequence: CDR1 MNHNS, CDR2 SASEGT. The CDR3 runs 14 residues. Trimming at V came to 7 bases and at J to 6 bases, leaving 6 bases not matched to a gene. The DNA of the CDR3 is TGTGCCAGCACCTTAGCGGGAGGGAGGGATACGCAGTATTTT. Translated, it gives CASTLAGGRDTQYF.

This clonotype was detected many times. CDR3 protein: CASSQDRRVTEAFF. CDR3 bases: TGTGCCAGCAGCCAAGATCGGAGGGTCACTGAAGCTTTCTTT. This chain links TRBV4-2 with TRBJ1-1; D gene ambiguous. The V and J ends lost 0 bases and 4 bases respectively, with 9 bases between them. CDR3 length: 14 amino acids. Looked up from germline, CDR1 is LGHNA and CDR2 is YNFKEQ.

This clonotype was recorded a few times. The rearrangement joins TRBV7-8 to TRBJ2-5, with 7 bases identical to TRBD2. Germline lookup yields CDR1 SGHVS and CDR2 FQNEAQ. V dropped 1 base and J dropped 1; count of bases not matched to a gene: 9. The CDR3 covers 17 residues. The DNA for the CDR3 is TGTGCCAGCAGCTTAGTCGGAGCGGGAAACATCCAAGAGACCCAGTACTTC. Protein product: CASSLVGAGNIQETQYF. The variable domain in full, with the rest retrieved from reference TRBV7-8 and TRBJ2-5, is GAGVSQSPRYKVAKRGQDVALRCDPISGHVSLFWYQQALGQGPEFLTYFQNEAQLDKSGLPSDRFFAERPEGSVSTLKIQRTQQEDSAVYLCASSLVGAGNIQETQYFGPGTRLLVL.

This clonotype was recorded many times. This chain connects TRBV12-3 or TRBV12-4 to TRBJ2-1; D is perhaps TRBD2 (6 bases). This CDR3 has 12 residues. V was pared by 2 bases and J by 10 bases, with 9 bases between. The CDR3: CASSLRAGEQFF. The CDR3 nucleotides read TGTGCCAGCAGTTTAAGGGCGGGAGAGCAGTTCTTC.

The table lists this clonotype with many counts. The chain carries TRBV27 and TRBJ2-3, with D perhaps TRBD2 (5 bases). The CDR3 is 14 amino acids. V lost 3 bases and J 2 bases, leaving 9 bases between the germline ends. The germline gives CDR1 MNHEY, CDR2 SMNVEV (reference sequence). CDR3 DNA: TGTGCCAGCAGTTTTGGTAGCGCCACAGATACGCAGTATTTT. Protein: CASSFGSATDTQYF.

V and J are TRBV28 and TRBJ1-5; D call uncertain. The V end lost 8 bases, the J end lost 2 bases, and 16 bases lay between the germline ends. The germline V gene encodes CDR1 MDHEN and CDR2 SYDVKM. The CDR3 length is 15 residues. CDR3 amino acids: CASRRNPQGNQPQHF. In nucleotides, the CDR3 is TGTGCCAGCCGCCGTAACCCGCAGGGCAATCAGCCCCAGCATTTT.

This chain joins TRBV12-3 or TRBV12-4 and TRBJ2-2; no firm D call. The CDR3 loop spans 15 amino acids. Trimming pared 2 bases from V and 3 bases from J, leaving 10 bases between. The CDR3 bases are TGTGCCAGCAGTTTAAAATTCAGCGACACCGGGGAGCTGTTTTTT. It yields the protein CASSLKFSDTGELFF.

This clonotype was recorded a few times. This chain links TRBV10-3 with TRBJ2-7; weak D call: TRBD1 (5 bases). Per germline, CDR1 ENHRY and CDR2 SYGVKD. The V gene lost 1 base and the J gene lost 4 bases, with 11 bases spanning the gap. The CDR3 contains 14 residues. CDR3 amino acids: CAISELLRQYEQYF. CDR3 DNA: TGTGCCATCAGTGAGTTACTGAGACAGTACGAGCAGTACTTC.

This clonotype was observed a handful of times. CDR3 region: CASSSVADSDRPGTEAFF. The CDR3, as DNA: TGTGCCAGCTCATCAGTCGCCGATTCGGACAGGCCCGGGACTGAAGCTTTCTTT. J is TRBJ1-1 and V is TRBV18; 7 nucleotides match TRBD1. Trimming took 5 bases from V and 5 from J; bases not matched to a gene: 20. CDR3 length equals 18 residues. Looked up from germline, CDR1 is KGHSH and CDR2 is LQKENI.

This chain links TRBV7-2 with TRBJ2-3; tentative D call: TRBD1 (5 bases). The CDR3 totals 13 residues. Germline V CDR1 and CDR2: SGHTA, FQGNSA. Trimming cost V 3 bases and J 4 bases, with 8 bases left between them. The CDR3, as DNA: TGTGCCAGCAGCTTCTGGGGCGCAGATACGCAGTATTTT. Translation: CASSFWGADTQYF. The full variable domain, rest sourced from reference TRBV7-2 and TRBJ2-3, is GAGVSQSPSNKVTEKGKDVELRCDPISGHTALYWYRQSLGQGLEFLIYFQGNSAPDKSGLPSDRFSAERTGGSVSTLTIQRTQQEDSAVYLCASSFWGADTQYFGPGTRLTVL.

This clonotype showed up just a few times. The gene calls are TRBV2 and TRBJ1-1; D gene unclear. Germline V CDR1 and CDR2: SNHLY, FYNNEI. V lost 9 bases to trimming and J lost 1 base, with 12 bases between them. The CDR3 spans 13 residues. The CDR3 bases are TGTGCCAGTGGGTGGGAGGCGAACACTGAAGCTTTCTTT. This codes for CASGWEANTEAFF.

This rearrangement joins TRBV2 to TRBJ2-3; TRBD1 aligns across 7 bases. The CDR3 extends over 14 amino acids. Germline CDR1 and CDR2: SNHLY and FYNNEI. J was trimmed by 2 bases and V by 11 bases; bases with no gene match: 10. Here the CDR3 reads CAGRTGQHTDTQYF. In nucleotides, the CDR3 is TGTGCCGGACGGACAGGCCAACACACAGATACGCAGTATTTT.

The chain is built from TRBV7-9 and TRBJ1-2, with D maybe TRBD1 (5 bases). The germline gives CDR1 SEHNR, CDR2 FQNEAQ (reference sequence). The length of the CDR3 is 14 residues. V lost 1 base and J 5 bases, leaving 11 bases between the germline ends. CDR3: CASSLEGQAYGYTF. Written as DNA, the CDR3 is TGTGCCAGCAGCTTAGAGGGGCAGGCTTATGGCTACACCTTC.